The T cell receptor beta chain under discussion was sequenced for a study of cytomegalovirus exposure and HLA in healthy donors. With 60 Vbeta and 13 Jbeta primers, the PCR was carried out. The table came from immunoSEQ multiplex PCR; TCRdb's copy has only in-frame clones and leaves some out. The ten top clones account for 5.5% to 8%, within a sample of some 120,000 clones. Germline CDR1 reads PRHDT; CDR2 reads FYEKMQ (reference sequence). The CDR3 spans 14 residues. V lost 4 bases and J 2 bases, leaving 11 bases between the germline ends. The chain links TRBV13 to TRBJ1-2, with D possibly being TRBD1 (5 bases). The sequenced sample was PBMCs. This TCR was recovered from a man aged 40-49 years in good health and CMV-seropositive. The CDR3 spells CASSSRRQNYGYTF. In nucleotides, the CDR3 is TGTGCCAGCAGCTCCCGACGACAGAACTATGGCTACACCTTC. Complete variable domain (other parts from reference TRBV13 and TRBJ1-2): AAGVIQSPRHLIKEKRETATLKCYPIPRHDTVYWYQQGPGQDPQFLISFYEKMQSDKGSIPDRFSAQQFSDYHSELNMSSLELGDSALYFCASSSRRQNYGYTFGSGTRLTVV.